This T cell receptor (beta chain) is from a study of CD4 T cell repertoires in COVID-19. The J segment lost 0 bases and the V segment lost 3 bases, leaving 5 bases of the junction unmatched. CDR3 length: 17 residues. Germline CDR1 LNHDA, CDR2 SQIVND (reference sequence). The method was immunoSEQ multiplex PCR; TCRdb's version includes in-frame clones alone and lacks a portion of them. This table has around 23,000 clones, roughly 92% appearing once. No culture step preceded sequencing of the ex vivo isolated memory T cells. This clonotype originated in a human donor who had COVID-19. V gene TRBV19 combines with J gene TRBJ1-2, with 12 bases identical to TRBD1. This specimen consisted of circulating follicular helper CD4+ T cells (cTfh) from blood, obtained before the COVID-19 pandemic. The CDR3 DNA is TGTGCCAGTAGTATTGGGACAGGGGGCCTTACTAACTATGGCTACACCTTC. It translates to CASSIGTGGLTNYGYTF.